The 7 T cell receptor beta chains below all came from one sample that was sequenced in a study of cytotoxic CD8 clonotypes in ibrutinib-treated CLL. This table comes from immunoSEQ multiplex PCR, and its TCRdb copy is limited to in-frame clones, with some not included. The sample carries under 200,000 clones, more than 65% recorded once. Here the sequenced sample was PBMCs, taken after 12 months of ibrutinib treatment. Source of these receptors: a human donor with chronic lymphocytic leukemia.

The J gene is TRBJ2-7, the V gene TRBV2; perhaps D is TRBD1 or TRBD2 (6 bases each). This CDR3 has 13 residues. The V and J ends lost 1 base and 6 bases respectively, with 10 bases between them. CDR1 is SNHLY, CDR2 FYNNEI, per germline. Written as DNA, the CDR3 is TGTGCCAGCAGTGAAGGGGGGGCGCGCGAGCAGTACTTC. This gives the protein CASSEGGAREQYF.

This sequence joins TRBV5-4 and TRBJ2-7; 8 nucleotides line up with TRBD1. CDR1 is SGHNT and CDR2 is YYREEE in the germline V gene (reference sequence). Unmatched junction bases numbered 6, after V lost 4 bases and J lost 3 bases. The CDR3 sequence is 14 residues long. DNA for the CDR3: TGTGCCAGCAGCGACCAGGGGGCTGGCTACGAGCAGTACTTC. It codes for CASSDQGAGYEQYF.

This chain links TRBV5-1 with TRBJ2-5, with D unresolved. This CDR3 region has 12 residues. The germline V gene has CDR1 SGHRS and CDR2 YFSETQ. V dropped 1 base and J dropped 4 bases, with 5 bases sitting between them. The CDR3 DNA follows: TGCGCCAGCAGCTTGAGAGCAGAGACCCAGTACTTC. This encodes CASSLRAETQYF.

This chain joins TRBV28 and TRBJ2-5; 7 bases are a match to TRBD2. The germline CDR1 and CDR2 sequences are MDHEN and SYDVKM. J gave up 8 bases and V 6 bases, and 15 bases lay outside the gene matches. The CDR3 runs 15 residues. This CDR3 reads CASRSTGGKTRTQYF. The CDR3 region has the DNA TGTGCCAGCAGGTCTACCGGGGGGAAAACGAGAACCCAGTACTTC.

The J gene is TRBJ2-1, the V gene TRBV27, with D perhaps matching TRBD2 (6 bases). Trimming stripped 8 bases from V and 2 bases from J, with 16 bases between. Germline CDR1 reads MNHEY; CDR2 reads SMNVEV (reference sequence). This CDR3 region has 15 residues. In nucleotides, the CDR3 is TGTGCCAGCGGGACTTCCCAATTCCCCTACAATGAGCAGTTCTTC. As protein: CASGTSQFPYNEQFF.

The rearrangement links TRBV6-4 to TRBJ2-6; 10 bases match TRBD1. J gave up 2 bases and V 6 bases, and 4 bases lay outside the gene matches. This CDR3 is 16 amino acids long. In germline, CDR1 is MRHNA, CDR2 SNTAGT. CDR3 sequence reads: CASRGTGVTGANVLTF. Written as DNA, the CDR3 is TGTGCCAGCAGGGGGACAGGGGTCACTGGGGCCAACGTCCTGACTTTC.

This chain joins TRBV5-4 and TRBJ2-1; D might be TRBD1 or TRBD2, each matching 5 bases. With 0 bases removed from V and 8 bases from J, the gap between germline ends came to 24 bases. The germline CDR1 and CDR2 sequences are SGHNT and YYREEE (reference sequence). The CDR3 is 18 residues long. DNA of the CDR3: TGTGCCAGCAGCTTGGGCTTTCAACGGGGCCGGGGCGGCGATGAGCAGTTCTTC. This sequence encodes CASSLGFQRGRGGDEQFF.